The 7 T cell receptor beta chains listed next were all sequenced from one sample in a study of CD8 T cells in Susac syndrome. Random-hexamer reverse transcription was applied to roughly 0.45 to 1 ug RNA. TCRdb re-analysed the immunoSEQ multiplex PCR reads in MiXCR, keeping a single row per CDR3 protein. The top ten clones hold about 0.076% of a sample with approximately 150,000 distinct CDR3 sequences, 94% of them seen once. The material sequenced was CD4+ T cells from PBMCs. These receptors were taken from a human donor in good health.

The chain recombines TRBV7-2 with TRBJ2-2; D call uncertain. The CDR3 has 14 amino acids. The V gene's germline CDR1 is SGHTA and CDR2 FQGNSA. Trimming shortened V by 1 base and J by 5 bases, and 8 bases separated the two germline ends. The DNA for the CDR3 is TGTGCCAGCAGCTTAGAAGGAGTAACCGGGGAGCTGTTTTTT. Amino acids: CASSLEGVTGELFF.

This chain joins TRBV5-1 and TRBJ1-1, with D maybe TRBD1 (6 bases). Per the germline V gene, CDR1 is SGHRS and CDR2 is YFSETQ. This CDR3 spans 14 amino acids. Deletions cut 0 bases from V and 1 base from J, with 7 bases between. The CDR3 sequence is CASSLEQGNTEAFF. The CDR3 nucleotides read TGCGCCAGCAGCTTGGAACAGGGGAACACTGAAGCTTTCTTT.

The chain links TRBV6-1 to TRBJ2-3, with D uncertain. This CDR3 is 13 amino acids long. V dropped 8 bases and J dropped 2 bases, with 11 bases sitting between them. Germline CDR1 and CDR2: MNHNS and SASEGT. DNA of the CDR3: TGTGCCAGCGACTTAGGTGCCACAGATACGCAGTATTTT. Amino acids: CASDLGATDTQYF.

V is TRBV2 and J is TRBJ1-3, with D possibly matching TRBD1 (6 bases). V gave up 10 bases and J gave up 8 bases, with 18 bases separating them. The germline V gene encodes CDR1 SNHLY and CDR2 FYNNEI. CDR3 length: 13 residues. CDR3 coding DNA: TGTGCCACCGCCTGGGGGGCGTCGGACACCATATATTTT. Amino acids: CATAWGASDTIYF. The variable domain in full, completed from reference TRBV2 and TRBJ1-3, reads EPEVTQTPSHQVTQMGQEVILRCVPISNHLYFYWYRQILGQKVEFLVSFYNNEISEKSEIFDDQFSVERPDGSNFTLKIRSTKLEDSAMYFCATAWGASDTIYFGEGSWLTVV.

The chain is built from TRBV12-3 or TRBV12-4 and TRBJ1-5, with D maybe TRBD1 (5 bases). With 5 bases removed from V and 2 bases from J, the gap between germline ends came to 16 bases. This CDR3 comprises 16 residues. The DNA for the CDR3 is TGTGCCAGCAGTCCCCCTCGGGGGAACGGCAATCAGCCCCAGCATTTT. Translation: CASSPPRGNGNQPQHF.

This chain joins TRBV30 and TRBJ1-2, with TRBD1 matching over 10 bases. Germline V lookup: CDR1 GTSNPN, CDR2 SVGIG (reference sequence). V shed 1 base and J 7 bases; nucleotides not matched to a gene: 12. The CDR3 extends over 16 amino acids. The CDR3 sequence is CAWSAGAGTGEAGYTF. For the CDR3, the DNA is TGTGCCTGGAGTGCAGGAGCCGGGACAGGGGAAGCTGGCTACACCTTC.

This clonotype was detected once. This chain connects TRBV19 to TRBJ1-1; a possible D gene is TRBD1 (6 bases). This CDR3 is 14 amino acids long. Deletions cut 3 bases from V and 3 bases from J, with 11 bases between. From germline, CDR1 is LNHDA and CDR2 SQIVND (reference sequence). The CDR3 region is CASSIRGGDTEAFF. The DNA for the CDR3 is TGTGCCAGTAGTATCAGGGGAGGGGACACTGAAGCTTTCTTT.